Following are 20 T cell receptor beta chains from one sample sequenced in a study of CD8 T cells in Susac syndrome. RNA in amounts of about 0.45 to 1 ug was reverse transcribed with random hexamers. MiXCR, run by TCRdb on the immunoSEQ multiplex PCR reads, gives a single entry per CDR3 protein. The profile shows 130,000 or so distinct CDR3 sequences, around nine tenths of them singletons. Source material: CD8+ T cells from PBMCs. All receptors come from a human donor with multiple sclerosis.

This chain joins TRBV7-9 and TRBJ2-7, with a tentative D call TRBD2 (5 bases). With 5 bases removed from V and 5 bases from J, the gap between germline ends came to 19 bases. The CDR3 has 15 residues. CDR1 is SEHNR and CDR2 is FQNEAQ in the germline V gene (reference sequence). The CDR3 sequence is CASSPGGGLGHEQYF. The DNA of the CDR3 is TGTGCCAGCAGCCCAGGCGGCGGGCTGGGTCACGAGCAGTACTTC.

The chain links TRBV4-3 to TRBJ2-1; no firm D call. This CDR3 is built from 13 residues. V was cut by 0 bases and J by 9 bases, with 9 bases left in between. Germline V CDR1 and CDR2: LGHNA, YSLEER. This chain's CDR3 is CASSQDDESEQFF. The CDR3 DNA is TGCGCCAGCAGCCAAGATGATGAGAGTGAGCAGTTCTTC.

The chain links TRBV29-1 to TRBJ1-1, with a weak D call TRBD1 (5 bases). Trimming shortened V by 2 bases and J by 1 base, and 11 bases separated the two germline ends. CDR3 length: 14 amino acids. Germline V gene data show CDR1 as SQVTM and CDR2 as ANQGSEA. The CDR3, as DNA: TGCAGCGTTGAATTGGGACGGGGGAACACTGAAGCTTTCTTT. Encoded protein: CSVELGRGNTEAFF.

The V and J genes are TRBV11-2 and TRBJ2-7; 7 positions match TRBD1. This CDR3 contains 14 residues. With 1 base clipped from V and 7 bases from J, the junction kept 7 bases outside the gene matches. The germline CDR1 and CDR2 sequences are SGHAT and FQNNGV. CDR3 residues: CASSLGTGPGEQYF. CDR3 nucleotides: TGTGCCAGCAGCTTAGGGACAGGCCCGGGGGAGCAGTACTTC. Supplemented by reference TRBV11-2 and TRBJ2-7, the full variable domain reads EAGVAQSPRYKIIEKRQSVAFWCNPISGHATLYWYQQILGQGPKLLIQFQNNGVVDDSQLPKDRFSAERLKGVDSTLKIQPAKLEDSAVYLCASSLGTGPGEQYFGPGTRLTVT.

V and J are TRBV9 and TRBJ1-5, with D uncertain. Trimming removed 4 bases at V and 7 bases at J, with 18 bases between. CDR1 is SGDLS and CDR2 is YYNGEE in the germline V gene. There are 15 residues in the CDR3. The CDR3 loop reads CASSPLGVVGQPQHF. CDR3 nucleotide sequence: TGTGCCAGCAGCCCCTTGGGAGTGGTTGGACAGCCCCAGCATTTT. The full variable domain, with the rest looked up from reference TRBV9 and TRBJ1-5, is DSGVTQTPKHLITATGQRVTLRCSPRSGDLSVYWYQQSLDQGLQFLIQYYNGEERAKGNILERFSAQQFPDLHSELNLSSLELGDSALYFCASSPLGVVGQPQHFGDGTRLSIL.

The chain links TRBV6-2 or TRBV6-3 to TRBJ1-5, with 8 bases aligning to TRBD1. Germline CDR1 MNHEY, CDR2 SVGEGT. The CDR3 loop spans 15 amino acids. V lost 1 base to trimming and J lost 7 bases; unmatched junction nucleotides: 6. The CDR3 sequence: CASSYFRDRIQPQHF. CDR3 sequence (DNA): TGTGCCAGCAGTTACTTCAGGGACAGGATCCAGCCCCAGCATTTT.

V and J are TRBV4-1 and TRBJ1-1; D uncertain. Germline values: CDR1 MGHRA, CDR2 YSYEKL. Trimming removed 1 base from V and 3 bases from J, with 12 bases in between. The CDR3 loop spans 15 amino acids. CDR3 residues: CASSQVELPDTEAFF. In DNA form, the CDR3 reads TGCGCCAGCAGCCAAGTTGAACTCCCGGACACTGAAGCTTTCTTT.

The V and J genes are TRBV5-4 and TRBJ1-2, with TRBD1 identical over 10 bases. The germline gives CDR1 SGHNT, CDR2 YYREEE (reference sequence). The CDR3 contains 13 residues. After removal of 5 bases from V and 8 bases from J, the junction contained 6 bases not matched to a gene. The DNA of the CDR3 is TGTGCCAGCAGACAAGGGACAGGGGAAGGCTACACCTTC. It specifies CASRQGTGEGYTF.

The chain couples TRBV6-2 or TRBV6-3 to TRBJ2-7; D not resolved. The V gene's germline CDR1 is MNHEY and CDR2 SVGEGT. The CDR3 has 13 amino acids. The V end lost 0 bases, the J end lost 3 bases, and 6 bases lay between the germline ends. DNA for the CDR3: TGTGCCAGCAGTTACTCTGGCAGCTACGAGCAGTACTTC. Protein: CASSYSGSYEQYF.

CDR3 DNA: TGTGCCAGCAGCCCCAGGAGCGGGAGATTTCAGACCCAGTACTTC. Translating gives CASSPRSGRFQTQYF. V usage is TRBV28 and J usage is TRBJ2-5; TRBD2 agrees at 8 bases. Germline V gives CDR1 MDHEN, CDR2 SYDVKM. After removal of 6 bases from V and 6 bases from J, the junction contained 12 bases not matched to a gene. This CDR3 has 15 amino acids.

The V call is TRBV30, the J call TRBJ1-2; no firm D call. Germline CDR1 and CDR2: GTSNPN and SVGIG (reference sequence). Trimming shortened V by 0 bases and J by 2 bases, and 7 bases separated the two germline ends. This CDR3 comprises 13 residues. The CDR3 spells CAWSVGVNYGYTF. The CDR3 DNA is TGTGCCTGGAGTGTTGGAGTCAACTATGGCTACACCTTC.

This sequence joins TRBV13 and TRBJ2-2, with D possibly matching TRBD2 (5 bases). CDR1 is PRHDT and CDR2 is FYEKMQ in the germline V gene (reference sequence). V lost 0 bases, J lost 3 bases, and 8 bases lay in between. The CDR3 is 15 amino acids. The CDR3 reads CASSLGGSDTGELFF. The CDR3 coding sequence is TGTGCCAGCAGCTTAGGAGGGAGCGACACCGGGGAGCTGTTTTTT.

The V and J genes are TRBV27 and TRBJ1-2; no clear D gene. V shed 7 bases and J shed 0 bases, with 12 bases lying between them. The CDR3 is 14 amino acids. Germline-derived CDR1 and CDR2 are MNHEY and SMNVEV (reference sequence). The CDR3 here is CASTPYDPNYGYTF. DNA of the CDR3: TGTGCCAGCACCCCTTACGACCCTAACTATGGCTACACCTTC.

The chain links TRBV15 to TRBJ1-1; TRBD1 matches 7 bases. J was trimmed by 1 base and V by 8 bases; bases with no gene match: 4. CDR3 length equals 13 residues. Per the germline V gene, CDR1 is LNHNV and CDR2 is YYDKDF (reference sequence). DNA for the CDR3: TGTGCCACCCGGACAGGATGGAACACTGAAGCTTTCTTT. This codes for CATRTGWNTEAFF. The entire variable domain, with the rest obtained from reference TRBV15 and TRBJ1-1, is as follows: DAMVIQNPRYQVTQFGKPVTLSCSQTLNHNVMYWYQQKSSQAPKLLFHYYDKDFNNEADTPDNFQSRRPNTSFCFLDIRSPGLGDTAMYLCATRTGWNTEAFFGQGTRLTVV.

The chain carries TRBV20-1 and TRBJ2-7, with a possible D match to TRBD2 (6 bases). This CDR3 is 15 amino acids long. Between the trimmed V and J ends, which lost 0 bases and 0 bases, there was a span of 12 bases. The germline CDR1 and CDR2 sequences are DFQATT and SNEGSKA (reference sequence). In DNA form, the CDR3 reads TGCAGTGCTAGAGATCGGGCGGGAACCTCCTACGAGCAGTACTTC. This sequence encodes CSARDRAGTSYEQYF.

As to this clonotype: A junction end diverges from the germline sequence, so it may reflect a read error. The rearrangement uses TRBV5-4 and TRBJ2-1; D remains ambiguous. The CDR3 is made up of 11 amino acids. CDR1 and CDR2 (germline): SGHNT, YYREEE (reference sequence). The CDR3 DNA is TGTGCCAGCAGCTTGGGTCAGTACCGGCTCTTC. It translates to CASSLGQYRLF.

The chain has TRBV10-3 and TRBJ1-1; no clear D. Trimming left V 2 bases short and J 8 bases short, with 9 bases between. CDR3 size: 12 residues. Germline assignment: CDR1 ENHRY and CDR2 SYGVKD. The CDR3 region has the DNA TGTGCCATCAGTGAGCCCGGCGGGGAAGCTTTCTTT. Amino acid sequence: CAISEPGGEAFF.

The chain is built from TRBV27 and TRBJ1-1; 11 positions agree with TRBD1. Looked up from germline, CDR1 is MNHEY and CDR2 is SMNVEV (reference sequence). V shed 3 bases, J shed 5 bases, and the junction held 5 bases outside the gene matches. The length of the CDR3 is 15 residues. The CDR3 loop is CASSLGTGGETEAFF. The CDR3 nucleotides read TGTGCCAGCAGTTTGGGGACAGGGGGAGAAACTGAAGCTTTCTTT.

The V and J genes are TRBV30 and TRBJ1-1; the match to TRBD1 covers 7 bases. The V segment lost 7 bases and the J segment 6 bases; nucleotides outside the gene matches: 5. This CDR3 comprises 11 residues. From germline, CDR1 is GTSNPN and CDR2 SVGIG (reference sequence). CDR3: CASLDRAEAFF. In DNA, the CDR3 is TGTGCCTCCCTCGACAGGGCTGAAGCTTTCTTT.

CDR3 region: CASSLEGVRGEQYF. CDR3 DNA sequence: TGTGCCAGCAGCTTAGAGGGAGTTCGGGGCGAGCAGTACTTC. The chain uses TRBV7-9 and TRBJ2-7, with a possible D match to TRBD2 (5 bases). From germline, CDR1 is SEHNR and CDR2 FQNEAQ (reference sequence). Trimming removed 1 base at V and 6 bases at J, with 13 bases between. This CDR3 is 14 amino acids long.